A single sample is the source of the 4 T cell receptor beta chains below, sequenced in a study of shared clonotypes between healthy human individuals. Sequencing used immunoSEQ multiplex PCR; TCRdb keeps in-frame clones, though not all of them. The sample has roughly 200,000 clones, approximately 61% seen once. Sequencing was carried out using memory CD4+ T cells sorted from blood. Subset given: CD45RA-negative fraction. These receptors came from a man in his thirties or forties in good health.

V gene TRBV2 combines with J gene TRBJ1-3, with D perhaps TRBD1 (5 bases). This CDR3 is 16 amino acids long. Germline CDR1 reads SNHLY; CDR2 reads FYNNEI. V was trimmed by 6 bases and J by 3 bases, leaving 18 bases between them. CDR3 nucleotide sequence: TGTGCCAGCAGACGGGGGACGACTTCGTTTGGAAACACCATATATTTT. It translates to CASRRGTTSFGNTIYF.

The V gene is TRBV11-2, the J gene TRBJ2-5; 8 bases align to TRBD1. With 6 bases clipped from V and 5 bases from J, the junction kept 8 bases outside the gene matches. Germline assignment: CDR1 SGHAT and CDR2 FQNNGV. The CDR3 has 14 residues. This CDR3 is CASRKTGAGETQYF. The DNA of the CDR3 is TGTGCCAGCAGAAAGACAGGGGCGGGGGAGACCCAGTACTTC. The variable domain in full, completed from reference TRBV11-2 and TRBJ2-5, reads EAGVAQSPRYKIIEKRQSVAFWCNPISGHATLYWYQQILGQGPKLLIQFQNNGVVDDSQLPKDRFSAERLKGVDSTLKIQPAKLEDSAVYLCASRKTGAGETQYFGPGTRLLVL.

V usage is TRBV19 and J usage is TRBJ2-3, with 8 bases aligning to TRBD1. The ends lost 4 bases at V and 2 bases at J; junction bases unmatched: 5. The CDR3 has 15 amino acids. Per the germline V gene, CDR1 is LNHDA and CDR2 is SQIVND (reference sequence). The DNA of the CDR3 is TGTGCCAGTAGTACTCGGACAGGGCACACAGATACGCAGTATTTT. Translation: CASSTRTGHTDTQYF.

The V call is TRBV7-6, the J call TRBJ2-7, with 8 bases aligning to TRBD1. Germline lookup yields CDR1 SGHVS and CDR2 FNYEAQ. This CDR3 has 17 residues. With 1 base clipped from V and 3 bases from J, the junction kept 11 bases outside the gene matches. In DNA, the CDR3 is TGTGCCAGCAGCTTAGGTCAGGGGGCTATTGGGGTCTACGAGCAGTACTTC. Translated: CASSLGQGAIGVYEQYF.